This entry lists 8 T cell receptor beta chains sequenced from one sample in a study of shared clonotypes between healthy human individuals. The protocol was immunoSEQ multiplex PCR, while the TCRdb copy is restricted to in-frame clones and leaves out a portion. The profile shows roughly 1,100,000 clones, roughly 70% of them singletons. The sample was memory CD4+ T cells sorted from blood. The subset denotes: CD45RA-negative fraction. These receptors came from a young man in good health.

In its sample, this clone was seen once. J is TRBJ2-5 and V is TRBV9, with TRBD1 as a possible D gene (6 bases). From germline, CDR1 is SGDLS and CDR2 YYNGEE. The CDR3 runs to 14 residues. V was pared by 0 bases and J by 5 bases, with 11 bases between. The CDR3 region has the DNA TGTGCCAGCAGCGTAGGGGGGCCAGGGGAGACCCAGTACTTC. Protein sequence: CASSVGGPGETQYF.

V is TRBV29-1 and J is TRBJ1-1; TRBD1 matches 10 bases. The germline V gene encodes CDR1 SQVTM and CDR2 ANQGSEA. J was trimmed by 11 bases and V by 7 bases; bases with no gene match: 13. The CDR3 runs to 13 residues. The CDR3 region has the DNA TGCAGCGGTCCGGGACAGGGGCGCAGGGGGGCTTTCTTT. This codes for CSGPGQGRRGAFF. The complete variable domain, with remaining parts taken from reference TRBV29-1 and TRBJ1-1, reads SAVISQKPSRDICQRGTSLTIQCQVDSQVTMMFWYRQQPGQSLTLIATANQGSEATYESGFVIDKFPISRPNLTFSTLTVSNMSPEDSSIYLCSGPGQGRRGAFFGQGTRLTVV.

Written as DNA, the CDR3 is TGTGCCAGCAGGGACAGCTACACCGGGGAGCTGTTTTTT. Residues: CASRDSYTGELFF. The V gene is TRBV2, the J gene TRBJ2-2; TRBD1 might be the D (6 bases). The CDR3 consists of 13 residues. V was clipped by 6 bases and J by 3 bases, with 8 bases between them. Germline loops: CDR1 SNHLY, CDR2 FYNNEI.

This rearrangement joins TRBV19 to TRBJ1-6; D call uncertain. V was cut by 4 bases and J by 10 bases, with 14 bases left in between. CDR1 LNHDA and CDR2 SQIVND come from the germline V gene (reference sequence). The CDR3 length is 14 residues. The CDR3 region is CASSTTWVGSPLHF. CDR3 sequence (DNA): TGTGCCAGTAGTACAACATGGGTAGGATCACCCCTCCACTTT.

The gene calls are TRBV29-1 and TRBJ1-5, with a tentative D call TRBD1 (6 bases). Trimming left V 6 bases short and J 7 bases short, with 19 bases between. The germline V gene has CDR1 SQVTM and CDR2 ANQGSEA. The CDR3 totals 14 residues. CDR3 region: CSVVEGGPKQPQHF. In DNA, the CDR3 is TGCAGCGTCGTGGAGGGGGGCCCCAAACAGCCCCAGCATTTT.

In its sample, this clone was seen once. The CDR3 spells CASSLGPLQETQYF. The CDR3 DNA reads as TGTGCCAGCAGCTTAGGACCCCTCCAAGAGACCCAGTACTTC. J is TRBJ2-5 and V is TRBV11-2; unclear D gene. This CDR3 is 14 amino acids long. Germline assignment: CDR1 SGHAT and CDR2 FQNNGV. V was shortened by 1 base and J by 1 base, with 7 bases between the two germline ends. The variable domain in full, completed from reference TRBV11-2 and TRBJ2-5, reads EAGVAQSPRYKIIEKRQSVAFWCNPISGHATLYWYQQILGQGPKLLIQFQNNGVVDDSQLPKDRFSAERLKGVDSTLKIQPAKLEDSAVYLCASSLGPLQETQYFGPGTRLLVL.

The chain has TRBV12-5 and TRBJ2-1; TRBD2 matches at 13 bases. The CDR3 loop spans 20 amino acids. Per germline, CDR1 LGHNT and CDR2 FRNRAP. The J segment lost 8 bases and the V segment lost 2 bases, leaving 18 bases of the junction unmatched. The CDR3 loop is CASGLPSLGLAGLSKDEQFF. The CDR3 DNA is TGTGCTAGTGGTTTGCCCTCACTGGGACTAGCGGGACTATCCAAGGATGAGCAGTTCTTC.

This clone was seen more than once but under ten times. The V call is TRBV11-2, the J call TRBJ1-6; D uncertain. CDR1 and CDR2 (germline): SGHAT, FQNNGV. The V and J ends lost 0 bases and 0 bases respectively, with 3 bases between them. The CDR3 spans 15 residues. The CDR3 loop reads CASSLDTSYNSPLHF. Written as DNA, the CDR3 is TGTGCCAGCAGCTTAGACACCTCCTATAATTCACCCCTCCACTTT.